Listed below are T cell receptor beta chains from one sample, sequenced in a study of shared clonotypes between healthy human individuals. The repertoire was sequenced with immunoSEQ multiplex PCR; TCRdb's copy has only in-frame clones and lacks some. Among some 900,000 clones listed, around three quarters were seen once. The sample was memory CD4+ T cells sorted from blood. These receptors all come from a man aged 18 to 35 in good health. Both conserved end residues are part of each CDR3. D genes are given only for firm matches. Clone size appears in some rows only: once, few, many, or a class for an expanded clone.

v_call,j_call,cdr3_length,d_call,clone_size,cdr3_aa,cdr3_nt
TRBV7-2,TRBJ1-5,14,TRBD1,once,CASSSRTGAQPQHF,TGTGCCAGCAGCTCCCGGACAGGGGCTCAGCCCCAGCATTTT
TRBV5-3,TRBJ1-2,14,TRBD1,.,CARRWDRGAYGYTF,TGTGCCAGAAGGTGGGACAGGGGGGCTTATGGCTACACCTTC
TRBV27,TRBJ2-7,15,.,.,CASSLFRMDVYEQYF,TGTGCCAGCAGTTTATTTAGAATGGACGTCTACGAGCAGTACTTC
TRBV30,TRBJ2-2,13,.,.,CAWSWRPDGELFF,TGTGCCTGGAGTTGGCGCCCCGACGGGGAGCTGTTTTTT
TRBV5-6,TRBJ1-3,19,.,.,CASSLAGGYLLNSGNTIYF,TGTGCCAGCAGCTTGGCTGGGGGCTATCTTTTAAACTCTGGAAACACCATATATTTT
TRBV14,TRBJ1-3,15,.,.,CASSQDWGPRNTIYF,TGTGCCAGCAGCCAAGACTGGGGTCCCAGAAACACCATATATTTT
TRBV6-5,TRBJ1-1,12,.,.,CASRRPGTQAFF,TGTGCCAGCAGGCGACCGGGGACCCAAGCTTTCTTT
TRBV12-5,TRBJ1-1,14,.,once,CASGSKVVKSEAFF,TGTGCTAGTGGTTCGAAGGTGGTAAAGTCTGAAGCTTTCTTT
TRBV10-2,TRBJ1-1,14,.,few,CASSQAGMNTEAFF,TGCGCCAGCAGTCAAGCAGGGATGAACACTGAAGCTTTCTTT
TRBV18,TRBJ1-5,13,TRBD1,.,CATNRGLDQPQHF,TGTGCCACCAACAGGGGGCTAGATCAGCCCCAGCATTTT
TRBV2,TRBJ2-7,14,TRBD2,once,CASSEARGVSEQYF,TGTGCCAGCAGTGAAGCGCGGGGGGTCAGCGAGCAGTACTTC
TRBV7-9,TRBJ2-3,13,.,many,CASSLNSRDTQYF,TGTGCCAGCAGCTTAAACTCGAGGGATACGCAGTATTTT
TRBV11-3,TRBJ2-1,13,.,few,CASSLESGNEQFF,TGTGCCAGCAGCTTAGAATCAGGCAATGAGCAGTTCTTC
TRBV5-6,TRBJ1-3,13,.,few,CASSLTGRNTIYF,TGTGCCAGCAGCTTGACAGGACGGAACACCATATATTTT
TRBV9,TRBJ1-4,14,.,few,CASSVAPEPEKLFF,TGTGCCAGCAGCGTAGCTCCCGAACCCGAAAAACTGTTTTTT
TRBV30,TRBJ1-5,13,TRBD1,.,CAWGGTGNQPQHF,TGTGCCTGGGGGGGGACAGGGAATCAGCCCCAGCATTTT
TRBV7-2,TRBJ1-1,16,.,.,CASSLRATASNTEAFF,TGTGCCAGCAGCTTGCGGGCTACAGCCTCGAACACTGAAGCTTTCTTT
TRBV18,TRBJ2-5,14,.,.,CASSPLNSQETQYF,TGTGCCAGCTCACCTTTAAACAGCCAAGAGACCCAGTACTTC
TRBV5-6,TRBJ1-4,16,.,.,CASSFSLPRWGEKLFF,TGTGCCAGCAGCTTCTCACTACCCAGATGGGGGGAAAAACTGTTTTTT
TRBV7-8,TRBJ2-6,17,TRBD2,.,CASSPGTSGSGANVLTF,TGTGCCAGCAGCCCGGGGACTAGCGGGTCTGGGGCCAACGTCCTGACTTTC
TRBV6-6,TRBJ2-7,13,.,.,CATRDSRGYEQYF,TGTGCCACCCGGGACTCCCGGGGCTACGAGCAGTACTTC
TRBV6-6,TRBJ1-3,15,.,.,CASSYIGSEGNTIYF,TGTGCCAGCAGTTACATTGGGAGCGAAGGAAACACCATATATTTT
TRBV7-9,TRBJ1-1,13,.,few,CASSFTGNTEAFF,TGTGCCAGCAGTTTTACAGGGAACACTGAAGCTTTCTTT
TRBV11-2,TRBJ2-1,17,.,once,CASSRLIPGKVYNEQFF,TGTGCCAGCAGCCGTCTTATTCCGGGAAAAGTCTACAATGAGCAGTTCTTC
TRBV7-9,TRBJ1-1,11,.,few,CASSREAEAFF,TGTGCCAGCAGCCGCGAAGCTGAAGCTTTCTTT
TRBV5-6,TRBJ2-1,13,.,.,CASSLDEVNEQFF,TGTGCCAGCAGCTTGGATGAGGTCAATGAGCAGTTCTTC
TRBV5-4,TRBJ2-1,13,.,few,CASSLWGPNEQFF,TGTGCCAGCAGCTTGTGGGGGCCCAATGAGCAGTTCTTC
TRBV27,TRBJ1-1,16,.,few,CASSLDQGKVSTEAFF,TGTGCCAGCAGTTTAGATCAGGGGAAGGTGAGCACTGAAGCTTTCTTT
TRBV5-6,TRBJ1-1,11,TRBD1,.,CASSRQGEAFF,TGTGCCAGCAGCAGACAGGGTGAAGCTTTCTTT
TRBV18,TRBJ2-5,13,.,.,CASSGGQVETQYF,TGTGCCAGCTCCGGTGGCCAGGTGGAGACCCAGTACTTC
TRBV6-1,TRBJ1-1,12,.,.,CASIYRNTEAFF,TGTGCCAGCATCTACAGGAACACTGAAGCTTTCTTT
TRBV2,TRBJ2-7,14,.,.,CASRPRTGSYEQYF,TGTGCCAGCAGACCACGAACAGGGTCCTACGAGCAGTACTTC
TRBV5-1,TRBJ1-3,14,.,.,CASSQASSGNTIYF,TGCGCCAGCTCCCAAGCATCTTCTGGAAACACCATATATTTT
TRBV28,TRBJ2-6,16,.,.,CASSSRPGSGANVLTF,TGTGCCAGCAGTTCACGCCCTGGCTCTGGGGCCAACGTCCTGACTTTC
TRBV20-1,TRBJ1-1,11,.,few,CSARVNTEAFF,TGCAGTGCTCGAGTGAACACTGAAGCTTTCTTT
TRBV30,TRBJ1-2,12,.,.,CAWNGNEDGYTF,TGTGCCTGGAATGGGAATGAAGATGGCTACACCTTC
TRBV5-4,TRBJ2-7,15,.,.,CASSLERMGVYEQYF,TGTGCCAGCAGCTTGGAACGGATGGGAGTATACGAGCAGTACTTC
TRBV4-1,TRBJ1-2,13,.,.,CASSQDRGWGYTF,TGCGCCAGCAGCCAAGATCGGGGTTGGGGCTACACCTTC
TRBV27,TRBJ2-3,15,.,.,CASSPSRLLSDTQYF,TGTGCCAGCAGTCCTAGCCGCTTATTGTCCGATACGCAGTATTTT
TRBV7-9,TRBJ2-3,15,TRBD1,.,CASSLGQAVTDTQYF,TGTGCCAGCAGCCTAGGACAGGCTGTGACAGATACGCAGTATTTT